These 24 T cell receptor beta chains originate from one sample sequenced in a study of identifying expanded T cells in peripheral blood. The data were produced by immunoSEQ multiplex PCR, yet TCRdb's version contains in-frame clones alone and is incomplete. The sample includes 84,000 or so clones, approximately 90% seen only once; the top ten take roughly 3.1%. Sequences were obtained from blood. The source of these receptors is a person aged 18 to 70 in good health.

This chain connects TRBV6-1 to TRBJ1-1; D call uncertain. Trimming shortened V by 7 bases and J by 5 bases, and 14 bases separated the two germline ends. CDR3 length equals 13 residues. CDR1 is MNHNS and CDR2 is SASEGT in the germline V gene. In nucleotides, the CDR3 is TGTGCCAGCACAGCCACGGTTTTTACTGAAGCTTTCTTT. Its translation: CASTATVFTEAFF.

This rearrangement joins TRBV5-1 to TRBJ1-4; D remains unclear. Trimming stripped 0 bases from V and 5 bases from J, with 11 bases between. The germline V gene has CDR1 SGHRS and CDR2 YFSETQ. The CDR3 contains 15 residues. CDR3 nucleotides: TGCGCCAGCAGCTTGGCCAGCCCGTGGAATGAAAAACTGTTTTTT. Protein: CASSLASPWNEKLFF.

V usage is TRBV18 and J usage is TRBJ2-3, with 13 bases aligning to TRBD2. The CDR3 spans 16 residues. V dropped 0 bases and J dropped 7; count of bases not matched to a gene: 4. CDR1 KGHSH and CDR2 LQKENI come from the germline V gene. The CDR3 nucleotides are TGTGCCAGCTCACCACCTTCCGGGACTAGCGGGAATACGCAGTATTTT. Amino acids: CASSPPSGTSGNTQYF.

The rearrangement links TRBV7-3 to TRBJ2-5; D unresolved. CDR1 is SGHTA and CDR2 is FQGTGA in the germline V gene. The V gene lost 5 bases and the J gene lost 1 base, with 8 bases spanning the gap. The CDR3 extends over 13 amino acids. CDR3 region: CASSRRAQETQYF. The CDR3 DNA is TGTGCCAGCAGCCGCCGGGCCCAAGAGACCCAGTACTTC.

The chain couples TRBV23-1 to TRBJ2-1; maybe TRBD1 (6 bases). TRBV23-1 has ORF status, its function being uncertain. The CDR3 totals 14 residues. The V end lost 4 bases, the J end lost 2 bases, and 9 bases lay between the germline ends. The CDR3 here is CASSLGGPYNEQFF. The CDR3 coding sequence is TGCGCCAGCAGTCTTGGGGGCCCCTACAATGAGCAGTTCTTC.

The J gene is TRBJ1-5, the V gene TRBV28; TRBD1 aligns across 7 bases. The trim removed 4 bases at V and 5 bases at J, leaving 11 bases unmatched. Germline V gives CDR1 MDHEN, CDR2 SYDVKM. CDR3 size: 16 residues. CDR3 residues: CASSSHTDRKDQPQHF. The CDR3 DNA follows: TGTGCCAGCAGTTCCCACACGGACAGGAAGGATCAGCCCCAGCATTTT.

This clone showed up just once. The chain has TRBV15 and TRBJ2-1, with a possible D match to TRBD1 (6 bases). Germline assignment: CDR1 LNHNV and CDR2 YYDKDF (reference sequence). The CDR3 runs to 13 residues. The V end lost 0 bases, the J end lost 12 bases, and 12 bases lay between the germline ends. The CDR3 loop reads CATSRDLLGAQFF. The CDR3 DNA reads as TGTGCCACCAGCAGAGATCTGTTGGGGGCGCAGTTCTTC.

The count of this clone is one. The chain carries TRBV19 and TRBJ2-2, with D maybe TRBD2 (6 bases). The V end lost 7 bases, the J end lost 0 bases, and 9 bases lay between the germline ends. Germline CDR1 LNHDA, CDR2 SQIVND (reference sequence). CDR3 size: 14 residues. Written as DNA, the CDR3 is TGTGCCAGTACGTGGGGGGCGAACACCGGGGAGCTGTTTTTT. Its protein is CASTWGANTGELFF.

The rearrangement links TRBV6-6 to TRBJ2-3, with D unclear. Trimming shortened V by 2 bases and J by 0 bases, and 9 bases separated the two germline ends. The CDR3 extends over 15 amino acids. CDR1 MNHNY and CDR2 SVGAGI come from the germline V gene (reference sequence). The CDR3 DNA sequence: TGTGCCAGCAGTTACCAGCATCCTAGCACAGATACGCAGTATTTT. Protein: CASSYQHPSTDTQYF.

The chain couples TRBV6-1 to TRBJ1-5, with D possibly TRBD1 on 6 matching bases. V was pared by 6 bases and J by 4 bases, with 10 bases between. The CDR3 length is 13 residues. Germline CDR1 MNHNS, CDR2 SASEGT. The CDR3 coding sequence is TGTGCCAGCAGATCAACAGGGAATCAGCCCCAGCATTTT. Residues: CASRSTGNQPQHF.

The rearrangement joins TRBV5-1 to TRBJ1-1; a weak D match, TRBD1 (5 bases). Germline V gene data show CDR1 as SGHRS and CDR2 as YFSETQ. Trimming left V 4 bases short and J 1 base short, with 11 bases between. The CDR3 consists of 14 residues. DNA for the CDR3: TGCGCCAGCAGCCCAGGGATTCCGAACACTGAAGCTTTCTTT. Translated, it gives CASSPGIPNTEAFF.

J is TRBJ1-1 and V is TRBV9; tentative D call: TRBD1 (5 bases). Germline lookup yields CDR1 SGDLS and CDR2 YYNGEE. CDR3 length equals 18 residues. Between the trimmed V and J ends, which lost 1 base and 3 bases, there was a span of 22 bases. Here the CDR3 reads CASSVSASGGPRDTEAFF. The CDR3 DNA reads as TGTGCCAGCAGCGTATCGGCGTCGGGGGGTCCAAGGGACACTGAAGCTTTCTTT.

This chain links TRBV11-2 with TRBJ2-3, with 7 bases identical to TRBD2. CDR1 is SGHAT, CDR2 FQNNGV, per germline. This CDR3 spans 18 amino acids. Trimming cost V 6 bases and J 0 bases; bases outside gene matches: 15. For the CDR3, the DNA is TGTGCCAGCAGGTCACCACGCGGGGGTCCAACTAGCACAGATACGCAGTATTTT. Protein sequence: CASRSPRGGPTSTDTQYF. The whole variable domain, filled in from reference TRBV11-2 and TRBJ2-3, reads EAGVAQSPRYKIIEKRQSVAFWCNPISGHATLYWYQQILGQGPKLLIQFQNNGVVDDSQLPKDRFSAERLKGVDSTLKIQPAKLEDSAVYLCASRSPRGGPTSTDTQYFGPGTRLTVL.

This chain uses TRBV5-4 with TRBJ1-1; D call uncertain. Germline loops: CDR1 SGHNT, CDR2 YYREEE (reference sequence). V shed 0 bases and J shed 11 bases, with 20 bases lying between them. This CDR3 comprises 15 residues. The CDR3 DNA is TGTGCCAGCAGCTTGGCCCTATTTTTGGGCTCTTCTGCTTTCTTT. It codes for CASSLALFLGSSAFF.

The CDR3, as DNA: TGTGCCAGCACCCTCCCGCGGGATGGCTACACCTTC. The encoded protein is CASTLPRDGYTF. The V gene is TRBV9, the J gene TRBJ1-2; no firm D call. The CDR3 spans 12 residues. CDR1 is SGDLS and CDR2 is YYNGEE in the germline V gene. The V end was cut by 6 bases, the J end by 6 bases, with 12 bases between. Full variable domain (rest looked up from reference TRBV9 and TRBJ1-2): DSGVTQTPKHLITATGQRVTLRCSPRSGDLSVYWYQQSLDQGLQFLIQYYNGEERAKGNILERFSAQQFPDLHSELNLSSLELGDSALYFCASTLPRDGYTFGSGTRLTVV.

The CDR3 bases are TGTGCCTGGAGGGGACTAGCGACGAATACGCAGTATTTT. It translates to CAWRGLATNTQYF. The rearrangement uses TRBV30 and TRBJ2-3; 10 nucleotides match TRBD2. Germline V gene sequence: CDR1 GTSNPN, CDR2 SVGIG (reference sequence). The V gene end was trimmed by 3 bases and the J gene end by 7 bases; junction bases not matched to a gene: 4. CDR3 length: 13 amino acids.

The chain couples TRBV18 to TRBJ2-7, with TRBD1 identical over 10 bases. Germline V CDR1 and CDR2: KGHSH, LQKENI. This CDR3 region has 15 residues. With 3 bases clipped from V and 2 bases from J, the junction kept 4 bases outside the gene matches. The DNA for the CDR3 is TGTGCCAGCTCACCTGGGACAGGGGAAACCTACGAGCAGTACTTC. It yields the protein CASSPGTGETYEQYF.

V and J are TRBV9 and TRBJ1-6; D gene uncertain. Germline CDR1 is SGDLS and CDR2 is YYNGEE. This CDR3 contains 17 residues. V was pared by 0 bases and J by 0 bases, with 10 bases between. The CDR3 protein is CASSVDGRSSYNSPLHF. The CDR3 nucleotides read TGTGCCAGCAGCGTAGATGGCCGATCCTCCTATAATTCACCCCTCCACTTT.

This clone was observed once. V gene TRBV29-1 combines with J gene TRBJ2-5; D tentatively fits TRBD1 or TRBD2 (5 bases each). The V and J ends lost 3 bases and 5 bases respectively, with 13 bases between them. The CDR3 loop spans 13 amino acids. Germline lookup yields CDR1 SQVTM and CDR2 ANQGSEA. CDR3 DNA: TGCAGCGTTGACACCGGGACCGGGGAGACCCAGTACTTC. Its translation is CSVDTGTGETQYF.

CDR3 DNA: TGTGCCAGCAGCTTAGTCGACGAGCAGTACTTC. This translates into CASSLVDEQYF. The chain carries TRBV7-2 and TRBJ2-7; D not resolved. The CDR3 totals 11 residues. The V end was cut by 1 base, the J end by 5 bases, with 3 bases between. Germline CDR1 SGHTA, CDR2 FQGNSA.

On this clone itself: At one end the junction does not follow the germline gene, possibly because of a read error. DNA for the CDR3: TGTGCCAGCAACTTAAACGGACAGGGTCGGTACGAGCAGTACTTC. It encodes CASNLNGQGRYEQYF. The chain has TRBV11-2 and TRBJ2-7; TRBD1 matches 8 bases. The CDR3 has 15 residues. CDR1 and CDR2 from the germline V gene are SGHAT and FQNNGV.

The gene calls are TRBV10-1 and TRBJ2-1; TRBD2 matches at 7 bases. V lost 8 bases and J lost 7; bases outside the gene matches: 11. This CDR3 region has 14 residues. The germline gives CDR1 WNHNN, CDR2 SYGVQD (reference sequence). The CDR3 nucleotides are TGCGCCAGCGAATGGGCGGGGGTCAGGAATGAGCAGTTCTTC. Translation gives CASEWAGVRNEQFF.

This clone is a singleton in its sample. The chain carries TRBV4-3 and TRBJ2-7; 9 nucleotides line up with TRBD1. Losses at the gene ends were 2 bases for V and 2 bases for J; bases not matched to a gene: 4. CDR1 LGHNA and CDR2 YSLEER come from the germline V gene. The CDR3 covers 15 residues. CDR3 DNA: TGCGCCAGCAGCCAACAGGGACAGGGAGCCTACGAGCAGTACTTC. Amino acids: CASSQQGQGAYEQYF.

CDR3 sequence (DNA): TGCGCCAGCAGCTCAACTAGCGGCTCCTACGAGCAGTACTTC. It is translated as CASSSTSGSYEQYF. The rearrangement uses TRBV5-1 and TRBJ2-7, with TRBD2 matching over 8 bases. Germline V gene lookup returns CDR1 SGHRS and CDR2 YFSETQ. The CDR3 covers 14 residues. Trimming at V came to 3 bases and at J to 0 bases, leaving 2 bases not matched to a gene. The entire variable domain, with the rest obtained from reference TRBV5-1 and TRBJ2-7, is as follows: KAGVTQTPRYLIKTRGQQVTLSCSPISGHRSVSWYQQTPGQGLQFLFEYFSETQRNKGNFPGRFSGRQFSNSRSEMNVSTLELGDSALYLCASSSTSGSYEQYFGPGTRLTVT.